This paragraph reports one T cell receptor beta chain. Antigen unknown. The CDR3 is 14 residues long. These data are taken from a study of CXCR3-negative and CXCR3-positive naive CD8 T cells. Overall study: The TRB read total, roughly 150 million, broke down to about 1.5 +/- 0.3 million reads per library.

Study outcomes and limitations: Memory CD8+ T cell repertoires were far less diverse than both naive subsets. With CXCR3 expression partially decreased after cryopreservation, most assays relied on fresh PBMCs. Both naive subsets, CXCR3-negative and CXCR3-positive, displayed similar TRBV-TRBJ usage, unlike memory cells. More hydrophobic TRB CDR3s were found in CXCR3-positive naive cells than in CXCR3-negative naive cells.

The TRB libraries of cDNA were built by UMI-labeled 5' RACE. Each CDR3 protein gets one entry in TCRdb, which reprocessed the 5' RACE reads and gives no DNA. The table lists around 95,000 distinct CDR3 sequences, with 1.1% in the top ten. J is TRBJ2-7 and V is TRBV12-3 or TRBV12-4; TCRdb's D call of TRBD1 is untestable without DNA. This TCR derives from a human donor in good health. Some clones in this sample may be carry-over from other donors' samples. The sample was naive CXCR3+ CD8+ T cells from blood. Subset in this sample: CD45RO-CCR7+CD27+CD95- naive CD8+ T cells expressing CXCR3 (TNR3+). CDR3: CASSLRDSPYEQYF.